The sequence of this TCR beta chain was determined in a study of T cells in Graves' hyperthyroidism and ophthalmopathy. RNA transcripts were the template for amplifying TCR beta CDR3 regions. Researchers ran a first-round RT-PCR on the TCR CDR3 using the HTBI primer set. TCRdb recomputed calls from the multiplex PCR reads with MiXCR, one row per CDR3 protein. The data contain approximately 410,000 distinct CDR3 sequences, roughly 14% of them singletons. This clonotype was recorded many times. Uncontrolled infections, other autoimmune diseases, pregnancy or lactation led to exclusion of patients. Germline V lookup: CDR1 SNHLY, CDR2 FYNNEI. The V segment lost 0 bases and the J segment 1 base; nucleotides outside the gene matches: 4. The CDR3 loop spans 16 amino acids.

The receptor was isolated from a man between 18 and 35 years old with Graves' ophthalmopathy. This chain connects TRBV2 to TRBJ2-5; 8 bases are a match to TRBD2. The material sequenced was blood. The CDR3 is CASSEAPSGGQETQYF. The CDR3 DNA reads TGTGCCAGCAGTGAAGCGCCCAGCGGGGGCCAAGAGACCCAGTACTTC.